This T cell receptor (beta chain) was recorded in a study of T-cell memory formation after mild COVID-19. Findings of the study overall: CD4+ bias marked clones expanding day 15 to 37, unlike balanced contracting clones. Clones which contracted sat mainly in CM and EM if CD4+, and in EMRA if CD8+.

The V gene end was trimmed by 1 base and the J gene end by 3 bases; junction bases not matched to a gene: 5. This CDR3 has 15 amino acids. From germline, CDR1 is SGHRS and CDR2 YFSETQ. UMIs and sample barcodes were carried by the TCR alpha and TCR beta cDNA libraries that 5'RACE produced using constant-segment primers. In TCRdb, the 5' RACE reads were re-called with MiXCR into one record per CDR3 protein. The table records approximately 270,000 distinct CDR3 sequences, about 16% of them present only once. A remark on this clonotype: The antigen remains undetermined.

The clonotype was recovered from a man aged 18-30 years who had mild COVID-19 (a few samples of this study predate the infection). Cell type and time point are not known. The source material was PBMCs or a T cell subset sorted from them (not recorded which). The chain carries TRBV5-1 and TRBJ2-3; 7 bases fit TRBD1. CDR3 nucleotide sequence: TGCGCCAGCAGCTTGTCGGGACAGCAGACAGATACGCAGTATTTT. Protein: CASSLSGQQTDTQYF. The variable domain in full, with the rest retrieved from reference TRBV5-1 and TRBJ2-3, is KAGVTQTPRYLIKTRGQQVTLSCSPISGHRSVSWYQQTPGQGLQFLFEYFSETQRNKGNFPGRFSGRQFSNSRSEMNVSTLELGDSALYLCASSLSGQQTDTQYFGPGTRLTVL.